This TCR beta chain was sequenced in a study of T cell responses to AZD1222 COVID-19 vaccine. Study outcomes and limitations: The CD4 TCRs associated with vaccination extended across spike and predominated at 160-218 and 743-854.

The CDR3 length is 13 residues. V was clipped by 7 bases and J by 6 bases; unmatched bases: 8. Germline-derived CDR1 and CDR2 are MGHDK and SYGVNS. With regard to this clone: Its antigen is unknown.

This table comes from immunoSEQ multiplex PCR, and its TCRdb copy is limited to in-frame clones, with some not included. The table records over 120,000 clones, approximately 90% of them present only once. This clonotype originated in an adult in good health. This chain links TRBV25-1 with TRBJ1-2, with TRBD1 matching over 7 bases. This sample comprised peripheral blood, obtained on day 0 of AZD1222 vaccination. The chain's CDR3 is CASKGQTGNGYTF. DNA for the CDR3: TGTGCCAGCAAAGGCCAGACAGGGAATGGCTACACCTTC.